This TCR beta chain was sequenced in a study of blood T cells in healthy people across ages (dated by TCRdb to the mid-2010s). Notes on the research overall: In model experiments, template switching captured roughly one uniquely barcoded TCR beta cDNA molecule for every two T cells. Four age groups were formed from the donors: young (average approximately 15 years), middle-aged (approximately 39), aged (about 62) and long-lived (approximately 78). Two additional independent replicas of 1 million unique cDNA reads from the same blood draw were analyzed for two donors (one aged 18 to 30 and one aged 80 or older). Donors of different ages were randomly distributed across sequencing lanes to avoid experimental bias. Using deep sequencing normalized with unique cDNA molecular identifiers, the study measured how TCR beta repertoire diversity changes with age.

Donors were roughly 40 systemically healthy Caucasian individuals from Russia aged roughly 6 to 90 years. Around 9.9 milliliters of peripheral blood were collected from each donor into EDTA-treated Vacutainer tubes. Ficoll-Paque density-gradient centrifugation was used to isolate PBMCs, with at least 7 million obtained per sample. Trizol reagent was used to extract total RNA from the PBMCs, yielding at least 5.5 micrograms per sample. For every donor, an aliquot of PBMCs went through flow cytometry to measure the percentages of naive CD45RAhigh/CD27high T cells. As regards this clonotype: This receptor's antigen is unknown. Qualities for individual bases were not recorded, and no much larger clone is one base off.

What the study reported, not specific to this receptor: Conclusive comparison of naive and antigen-experienced compartments was prevented by the profiling of bulk unsorted PBMCs. Observed TCR beta diversity correlated strongly with the percentage of naive T cells measured by flow cytometry. The CMV infection status of donors was not known, potentially confounding age-related changes in expanded clonotypes. Observed TCR beta diversity per million T cells fell roughly linearly with age, and a significant reduction was already apparent by age about 38. Estimates of total diversity from one million sequenced T cells were regarded as lower bounds and underestimates. Compared with the aged group, the long-lived group had more naive CD4+ T cells, fewer expanded clones and increased TCR diversity, suggesting age selection.

Library preparation was by 5' RACE. Sequencing relied on an Illumina HiSeq 2500. A second roughly 7 to 11 cycle PCR used a sample-barcoded 5' primer and a J-beta primer mix. A template-switch 5' adaptor carrying 12 random nucleotides introduced a unique molecular identifier onto each TCR beta cDNA molecule. At least 2.5 million CDR3-containing paired-end reads were obtained from each sample. All of the RNA was converted into first-strand cDNA using the Mint cDNA synthesis kit, with a TRBC-specific oligonucleotide serving as the primer. All cDNA was treated with uracil-DNA glycosylase and then went through a first 18-cycle PCR with the universal primers M1SS and BC2_uni_R. In the authors' own workflow: For normalization, 1 million high-quality reads, each with a distinct molecular identifier, were randomly selected from each sample. Reads sharing molecular identifiers were discarded rather than binned into consensus sequences. MiTCR, run with a Q25 quality threshold and the strictest error-elimination algorithm, handled CDR3 identification, clonotype clustering and error correction. A nonparametric unseen species model with Euler transformation was used to estimate a lower bound on total TCR beta diversity. The raw public data were reprocessed by TCRdb itself: fastp quality trimming at Q25, MiXCR clonotype calling, in-frame beta chains only. Every entry covers one CDR3 protein and lists the most common genes and DNA from its rows. V and J calls and clone size were set by TCRdb, not the authors. Within this sample are roughly 2 million distinct CDR3 sequences, with around 48% of them counted one time only. The ten largest account for approximately 2.1% of the sample.

Measured from the cysteine to the phenylalanine, the CDR3 is 17 residues long. Only CDR3 DNA is held: 51 bases, read in frame from base 1. V sheds 1 base and J sheds 4 bases, leaving 19 bases between their ends. This receptor was identified in a woman aged 40 to 50 in good health. Sequencing used blood. The rearranged segments are TRBV12-3 or TRBV12-4 and TRBJ2-5; no D segment can be confidently identified. The DNA reads TGTGCCAGCAGTTTAGGGGCTCTGGGCTACTCGGGAGAGACCCAGTACTTC. This sequence encodes CASSLGALGYSGETQYF.